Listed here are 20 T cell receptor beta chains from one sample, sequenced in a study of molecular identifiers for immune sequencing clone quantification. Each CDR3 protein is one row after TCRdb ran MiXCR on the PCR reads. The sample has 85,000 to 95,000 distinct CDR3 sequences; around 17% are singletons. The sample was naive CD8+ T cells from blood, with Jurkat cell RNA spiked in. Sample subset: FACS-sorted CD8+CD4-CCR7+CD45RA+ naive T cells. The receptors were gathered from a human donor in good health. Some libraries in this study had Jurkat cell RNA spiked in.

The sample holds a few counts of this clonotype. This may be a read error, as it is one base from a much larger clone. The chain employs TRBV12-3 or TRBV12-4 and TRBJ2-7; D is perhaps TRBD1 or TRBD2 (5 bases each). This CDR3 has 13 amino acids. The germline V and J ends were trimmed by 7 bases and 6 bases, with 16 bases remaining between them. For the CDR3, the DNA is TGTGCCAGCACCTTACGCCCCGGGGCCGAGCAGTACTTC. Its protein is CASTLRPGAEQYF.

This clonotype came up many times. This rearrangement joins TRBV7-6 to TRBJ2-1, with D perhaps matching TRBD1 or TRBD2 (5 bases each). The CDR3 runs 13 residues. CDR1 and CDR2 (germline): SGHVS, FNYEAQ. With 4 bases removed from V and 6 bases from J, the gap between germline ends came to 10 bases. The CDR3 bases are TGTGCCAGCAGCTACCCGGGACCCAATGAGCAGTTCTTC. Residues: CASSYPGPNEQFF.

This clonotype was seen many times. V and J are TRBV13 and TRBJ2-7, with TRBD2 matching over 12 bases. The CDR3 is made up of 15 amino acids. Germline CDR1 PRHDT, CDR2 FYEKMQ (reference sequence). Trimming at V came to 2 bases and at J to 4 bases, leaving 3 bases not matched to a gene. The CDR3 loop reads CASSLTSGRIYEQYF. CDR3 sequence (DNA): TGTGCCAGCAGCTTAACTAGCGGGAGGATTTACGAGCAGTACTTC.

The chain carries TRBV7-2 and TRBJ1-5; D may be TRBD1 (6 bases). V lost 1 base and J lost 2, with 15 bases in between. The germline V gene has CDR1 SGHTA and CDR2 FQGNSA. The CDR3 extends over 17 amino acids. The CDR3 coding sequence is TGTGCCAGCAGCTTAGGATACAGGGATTTTGGCAATCAGCCCCAGCATTTT. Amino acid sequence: CASSLGYRDFGNQPQHF.

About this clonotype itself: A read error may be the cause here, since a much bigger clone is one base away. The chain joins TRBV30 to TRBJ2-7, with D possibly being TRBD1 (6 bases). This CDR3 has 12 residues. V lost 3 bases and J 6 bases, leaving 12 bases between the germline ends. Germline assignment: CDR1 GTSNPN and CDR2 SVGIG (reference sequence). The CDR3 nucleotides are TGTGCCTGGAGGCTTACAGGGTCCGAGCAGTACTTC. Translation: CAWRLTGSEQYF.

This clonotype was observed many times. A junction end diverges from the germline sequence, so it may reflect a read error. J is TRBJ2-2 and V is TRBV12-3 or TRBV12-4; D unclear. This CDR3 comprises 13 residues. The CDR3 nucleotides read TGTGCCAGCAGGTTAGAGAACACCGGGGAGCTGTTTTTT. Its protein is CASRLENTGELFF.

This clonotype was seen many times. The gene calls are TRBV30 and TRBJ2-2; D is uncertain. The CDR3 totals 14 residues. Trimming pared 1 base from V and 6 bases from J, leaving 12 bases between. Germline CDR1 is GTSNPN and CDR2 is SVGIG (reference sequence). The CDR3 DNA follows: TGTGCCTGGAGTGCCTATAACCCGTCCGGGGAGCTGTTTTTT. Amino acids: CAWSAYNPSGELFF.

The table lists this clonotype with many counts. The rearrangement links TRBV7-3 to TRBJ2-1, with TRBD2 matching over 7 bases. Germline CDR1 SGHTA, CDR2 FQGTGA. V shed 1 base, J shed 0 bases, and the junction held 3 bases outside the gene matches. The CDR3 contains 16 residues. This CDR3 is CASSLIGGSSYNEQFF. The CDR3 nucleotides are TGTGCCAGCAGCTTAATTGGCGGGAGCTCCTACAATGAGCAGTTCTTC.

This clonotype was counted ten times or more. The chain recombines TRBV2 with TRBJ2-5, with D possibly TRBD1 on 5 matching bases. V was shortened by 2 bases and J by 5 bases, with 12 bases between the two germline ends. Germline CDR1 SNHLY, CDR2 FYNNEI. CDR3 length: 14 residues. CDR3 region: CASSEPGSGETQYF. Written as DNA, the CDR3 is TGTGCCAGCAGTGAACCCGGGTCAGGGGAGACCCAGTACTTC.

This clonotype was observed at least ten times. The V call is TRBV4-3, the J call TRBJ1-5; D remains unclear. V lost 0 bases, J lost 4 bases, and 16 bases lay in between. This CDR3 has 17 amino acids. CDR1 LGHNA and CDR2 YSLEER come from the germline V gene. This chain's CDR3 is CASSQDRGGVSNQPQHF. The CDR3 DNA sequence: TGCGCCAGCAGCCAAGATCGTGGCGGGGTGAGTAATCAGCCCCAGCATTTT.

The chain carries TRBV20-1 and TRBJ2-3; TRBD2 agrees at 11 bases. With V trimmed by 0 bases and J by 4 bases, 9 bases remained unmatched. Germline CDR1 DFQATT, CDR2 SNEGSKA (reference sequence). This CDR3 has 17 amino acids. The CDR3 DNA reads TGCAGTGCTAGAGATCTGATGACTAGCGGGAAGTCAGATACGCAGTATTTT. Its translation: CSARDLMTSGKSDTQYF.

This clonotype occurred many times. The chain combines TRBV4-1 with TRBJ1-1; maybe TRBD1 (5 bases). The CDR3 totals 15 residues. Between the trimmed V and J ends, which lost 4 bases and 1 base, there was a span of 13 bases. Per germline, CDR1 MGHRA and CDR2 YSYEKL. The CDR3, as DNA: TGCGCCAGCAGCCTGTGGACATCAACGAACACTGAAGCTTTCTTT. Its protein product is CASSLWTSTNTEAFF.

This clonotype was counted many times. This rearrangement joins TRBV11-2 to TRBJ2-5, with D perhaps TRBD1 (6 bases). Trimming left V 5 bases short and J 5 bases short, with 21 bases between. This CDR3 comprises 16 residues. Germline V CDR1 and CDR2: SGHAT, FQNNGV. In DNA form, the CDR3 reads TGTGCCAGCAGCGTTAGTTGGGGGCCGAGCTGGGAGACCCAGTACTTC. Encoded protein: CASSVSWGPSWETQYF. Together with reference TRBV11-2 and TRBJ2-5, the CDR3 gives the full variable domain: EAGVAQSPRYKIIEKRQSVAFWCNPISGHATLYWYQQILGQGPKLLIQFQNNGVVDDSQLPKDRFSAERLKGVDSTLKIQPAKLEDSAVYLCASSVSWGPSWETQYFGPGTRLLVL.

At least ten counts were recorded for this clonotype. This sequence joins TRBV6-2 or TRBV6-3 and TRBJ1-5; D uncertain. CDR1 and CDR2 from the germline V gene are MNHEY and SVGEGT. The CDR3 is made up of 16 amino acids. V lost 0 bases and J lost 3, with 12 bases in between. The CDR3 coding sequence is TGTGCCAGCAGTTACTCGGGCAGAAAGTACAATCAGCCCCAGCATTTT. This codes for CASSYSGRKYNQPQHF.

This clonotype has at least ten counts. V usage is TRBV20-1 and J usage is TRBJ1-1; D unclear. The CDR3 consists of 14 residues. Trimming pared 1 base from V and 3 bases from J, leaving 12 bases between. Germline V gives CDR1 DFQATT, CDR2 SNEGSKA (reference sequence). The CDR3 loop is CSARVSRGDTEAFF. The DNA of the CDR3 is TGCAGTGCTAGAGTAAGCCGGGGAGACACTGAAGCTTTCTTT.

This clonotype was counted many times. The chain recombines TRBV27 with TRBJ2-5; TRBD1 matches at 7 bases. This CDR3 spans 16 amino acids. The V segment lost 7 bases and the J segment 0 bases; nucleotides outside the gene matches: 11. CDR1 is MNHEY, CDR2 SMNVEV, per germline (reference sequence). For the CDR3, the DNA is TGTGCCAGCACCCACCCGGGACAGTCGTACCAAGAGACCCAGTACTTC. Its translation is CASTHPGQSYQETQYF.

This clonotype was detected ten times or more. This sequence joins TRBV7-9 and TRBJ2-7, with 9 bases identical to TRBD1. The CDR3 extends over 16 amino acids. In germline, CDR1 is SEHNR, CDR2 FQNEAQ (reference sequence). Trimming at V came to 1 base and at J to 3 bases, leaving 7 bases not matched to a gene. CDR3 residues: CASSLGGQGKGYEQYF. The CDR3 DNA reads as TGTGCCAGCAGCTTAGGGGGACAGGGAAAAGGCTACGAGCAGTACTTC.

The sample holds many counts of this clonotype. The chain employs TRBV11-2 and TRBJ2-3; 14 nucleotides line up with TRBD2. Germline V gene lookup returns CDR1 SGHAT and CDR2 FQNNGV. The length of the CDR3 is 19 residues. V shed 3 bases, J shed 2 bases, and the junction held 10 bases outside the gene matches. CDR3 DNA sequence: TGTGCCAGCAGCTTTAACAGCGGACTAGCGGGGGGACCCACAGATACGCAGTATTTT. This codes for CASSFNSGLAGGPTDTQYF.

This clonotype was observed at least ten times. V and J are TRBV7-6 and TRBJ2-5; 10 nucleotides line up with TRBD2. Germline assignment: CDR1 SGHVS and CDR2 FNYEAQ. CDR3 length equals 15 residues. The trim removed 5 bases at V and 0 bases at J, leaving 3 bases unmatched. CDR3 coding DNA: TGTGCCAGCAGCGTTAGCGGGAGGTACCAAGAGACCCAGTACTTC. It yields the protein CASSVSGRYQETQYF.

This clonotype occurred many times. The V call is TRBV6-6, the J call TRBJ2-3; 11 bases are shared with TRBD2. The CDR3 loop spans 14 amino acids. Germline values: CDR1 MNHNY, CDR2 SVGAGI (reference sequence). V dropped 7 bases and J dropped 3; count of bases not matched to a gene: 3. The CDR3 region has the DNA TGTGCCAGCAATTTAGCGGGGGGGACAGATACGCAGTATTTT. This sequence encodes CASNLAGGTDTQYF.